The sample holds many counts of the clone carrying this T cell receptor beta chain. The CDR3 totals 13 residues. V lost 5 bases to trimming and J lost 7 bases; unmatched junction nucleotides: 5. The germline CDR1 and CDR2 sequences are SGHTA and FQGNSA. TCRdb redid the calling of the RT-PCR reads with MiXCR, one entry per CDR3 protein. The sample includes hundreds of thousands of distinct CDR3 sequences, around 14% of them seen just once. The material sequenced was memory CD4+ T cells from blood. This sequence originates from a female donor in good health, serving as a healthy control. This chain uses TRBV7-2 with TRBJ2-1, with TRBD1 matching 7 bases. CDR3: CASSLQGLNEQFF. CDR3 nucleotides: TGTGCCAGCAGCCTACAGGGGCTGAATGAGCAGTTCTTC.